The 18 T cell receptor beta chains given below trace back to one sample, sequenced in a study of post-analysis software for immune sequencing data. General study points: Five TRBV segments appeared more often in patients than in controls, and TRBV5-6, TRBV5-1 and TRBV20-1 were among these.

These TCRs are of unknown antigen specificity. Prepared TCR beta cDNA libraries contained unique molecular identifiers. From the PCR reads, TCRdb called clonotypes with MiXCR, one entry per CDR3 protein. The sample records hundreds of thousands of distinct CDR3 sequences, around 40% being singletons. Sequenced material: blood. The receptors here all came from a girl aged 5-17 years with multiple sclerosis.

With regard to this clonotype: The limits of the CDR3 on the DNA are not certain, so only TCRdb's listed CDR3 is given. The rearrangement joins TRBV27 to TRBJ2-1; whether TRBD1, the table's D call, matches the DNA was not checked. Per the germline V gene, CDR1 is MNHEY and CDR2 is SMNVEV (reference sequence). The CDR3 is 16 residues long, counting both termini. The CDR3 is CASRLSGPGYYNEQFF.

This clonotype was counted only a few times. The chain joins TRBV29-1 to TRBJ2-3; D not certain. Germline V gene sequence: CDR1 SQVTM, CDR2 ANQGSEA. CDR3 size: 10 residues. With 5 bases removed from V and 6 bases from J, the gap between germline ends came to 6 bases. CDR3 sequence: CSVLQDTQYF. The CDR3 DNA reads as TGCAGCGTTTTGCAGGATACGCAGTATTTT.

This clonotype appeared a few times. The J gene is TRBJ1-2, the V gene TRBV12-3 or TRBV12-4; D perhaps matches TRBD1 (5 bases). V lost 4 bases and J lost 6, with 12 bases in between. CDR3 size: 13 residues. The CDR3 here is CASSSDTWHGYTF. DNA for the CDR3: TGTGCCAGCAGTTCGGACACCTGGCATGGCTACACCTTC.

This clonotype has more than one count but fewer than ten. This sequence joins TRBV29-1 and TRBJ2-1; the D gene is possibly TRBD2 (6 bases). CDR1 and CDR2 from the germline V gene are SQVTM and ANQGSEA. Trimming cost V 7 bases and J 0 bases, with 16 bases left between them. The CDR3 has 15 residues. The CDR3 reads CSAPGGKSSYNEQFF. The CDR3 coding sequence is TGCAGCGCCCCGGGCGGGAAGAGCTCCTACAATGAGCAGTTCTTC.

This rearrangement joins TRBV6-2 or TRBV6-3 to TRBJ2-1; D might be TRBD2 (6 bases). The germline V gene has CDR1 MNHEY and CDR2 SVGEGT. The length of the CDR3 is 17 residues. V gave up 1 base and J gave up 2 bases, with 15 bases separating them. The CDR3 here is CASSYFGGRGTYNEQFF. DNA of the CDR3: TGTGCCAGCAGTTACTTCGGGGGTCGGGGGACCTACAATGAGCAGTTCTTC.

The chain combines TRBV27 with TRBJ2-7, with TRBD1 matching 7 bases. Trimming at V came to 1 base and at J to 3 bases, leaving 3 bases not matched to a gene. The length of the CDR3 is 14 residues. CDR1 is MNHEY and CDR2 is SMNVEV in the germline V gene (reference sequence). CDR3 sequence: CASSLWGQSYEQYF. The CDR3 DNA sequence: TGTGCCAGCAGTTTATGGGGACAGAGCTACGAGCAGTACTTC.

The chain couples TRBV28 to TRBJ2-7, with D tentatively TRBD1 or TRBD2 (5 bases each). Deletions cut 7 bases from V and 1 base from J, with 11 bases between. CDR1 is MDHEN, CDR2 SYDVKM, per germline. This CDR3 has 13 residues. CDR3 sequence (DNA): TGTGCCAGCACCGTGGGACGGTCCTACGAGCAGTACTTC. Protein: CASTVGRSYEQYF.

This clonotype was found a few times. The chain uses TRBV28 and TRBJ2-1; 8 bases fit TRBD1. V was clipped by 7 bases and J by 5 bases; unmatched bases: 7. The CDR3 runs 14 residues. Germline V gives CDR1 MDHEN, CDR2 SYDVKM. This CDR3 is CASIPDRAHNEQFF. Here the CDR3 DNA reads TGTGCCAGCATCCCGGACAGGGCACACAATGAGCAGTTCTTC.

This clonotype came up once. V is TRBV20-1 and J is TRBJ2-1, with 7 bases matching TRBD1. The J segment lost 7 bases and the V segment lost 6 bases, leaving 9 bases of the junction unmatched. CDR3 length: 13 residues. Germline values: CDR1 DFQATT, CDR2 SNEGSKA (reference sequence). The CDR3 nucleotides are TGCAGTGCCCCGGGTCCAGGGGGAAATGAGCAGTTCTTC. Translated, it gives CSAPGPGGNEQFF.

The table lists this clonotype with a few counts. The chain carries TRBV5-1 and TRBJ2-7; 15 positions agree with TRBD2. The germline V gene has CDR1 SGHRS and CDR2 YFSETQ. CDR3 size: 18 residues. V trimming: 0 bases; J trimming: 1 base; junction bases outside the gene matches: 5. The CDR3 nucleotides are TGCGCCAGCAGCTTGGCCGGGACTAGCGGGAGGCCATCCTACGAGCAGTACTTC. Encoded protein: CASSLAGTSGRPSYEQYF.

V usage is TRBV10-3 and J usage is TRBJ2-1; D uncertain. Looked up from germline, CDR1 is ENHRY and CDR2 is SYGVKD. V was cut by 0 bases and J by 0 bases, with 12 bases left in between. This CDR3 spans 17 amino acids. Written as DNA, the CDR3 is TGTGCCATCAGTGAGTCCTCAAACCTTCTCTCCTACAATGAGCAGTTCTTC. It specifies CAISESSNLLSYNEQFF.

This clonotype was seen a handful of times. This chain links TRBV14 with TRBJ1-2; 7 bases line up with TRBD1. V lost 0 bases to trimming and J lost 4 bases; unmatched junction nucleotides: 2. This CDR3 comprises 14 residues. CDR1 is SGHDN and CDR2 is FVKESK in the germline V gene. Here the CDR3 DNA reads TGTGCCAGCAGCCAAGACAGGGGGGCCTATGGCTACACCTTC. Translated: CASSQDRGAYGYTF.

V usage is TRBV28 and J usage is TRBJ1-2, with TRBD1 identical over 7 bases. The CDR3 covers 13 residues. J gave up 8 bases and V 4 bases, and 7 bases lay outside the gene matches. Germline V gives CDR1 MDHEN, CDR2 SYDVKM. The CDR3 reads CASSSEGADGYTF. CDR3 DNA sequence: TGTGCCAGCAGTTCTGAGGGGGCGGACGGCTACACCTTC.

This clonotype has a single count. The chain joins TRBV28 to TRBJ2-3; 12 positions match TRBD2. This CDR3 has 16 amino acids. The J segment lost 4 bases and the V segment lost 7 bases, leaving 9 bases of the junction unmatched. The germline V gene encodes CDR1 MDHEN and CDR2 SYDVKM. The CDR3 is CASKPSGTSGPDTQYF. CDR3 DNA sequence: TGTGCCAGCAAACCTTCCGGGACTAGCGGGCCAGATACGCAGTATTTT.

The V and J genes are TRBV12-3 or TRBV12-4 and TRBJ2-1; 12 nucleotides match TRBD2. This CDR3 contains 16 residues. After removal of 3 bases from V and 8 bases from J, the junction contained 8 bases not matched to a gene. As DNA, the CDR3 is TGTGCCAGCAGTTTCCCACTAGCGGGAGGCCATGATGAGCAGTTCTTC. As protein: CASSFPLAGGHDEQFF.

This chain joins TRBV9 and TRBJ2-7; 7 positions match TRBD2. The CDR3 contains 16 residues. The V gene end was trimmed by 3 bases and the J gene end by 0 bases; junction bases not matched to a gene: 9. CDR1 and CDR2 (germline): SGDLS, YYNGEE. The CDR3 here is CASSADGGTISYEQYF. The CDR3 bases are TGTGCCAGCAGCGCAGACGGCGGGACTATCTCCTACGAGCAGTACTTC.

CDR3 region: CASSLDGTPNNEQFF. The CDR3 DNA sequence: TGTGCCAGCAGCTTAGATGGGACACCAAACAATGAGCAGTTCTTC. The chain links TRBV7-9 to TRBJ2-1; D is perhaps TRBD1 (6 bases). Trimming removed 1 base from V and 5 bases from J, with 12 bases in between. This CDR3 spans 15 amino acids. The germline V gene encodes CDR1 SEHNR and CDR2 FQNEAQ (reference sequence).

In DNA, the CDR3 is TGCGCCAGCAGCCAAGAATTAGGGGGCGAGCAGTACTTC. The encoded protein is CASSQELGGEQYF. The chain joins TRBV4-1 to TRBJ2-7, with a possible D match to TRBD1 (6 bases). The CDR3 covers 13 residues. The germline gives CDR1 MGHRA, CDR2 YSYEKL. Trimming cost V 0 bases and J 6 bases, with 9 bases left between them.